Included here is one T cell receptor beta chain sequence, with context. Produced via immunoSEQ multiplex PCR; TCRdb's table is partial and in-frame only. Seen here are 130,000 or so clones, about 90% observed once, and the top ten hold more than 6.5%. This sample stems from a study of control samples from healthy donors and cancer patients. This CDR3 has 13 amino acids. Germline V CDR1 and CDR2: SEHNR, FQNEAQ (reference sequence). Trimming took 1 base from V and 4 from J, leaving 7 bases between them. This TCR came from a man aged 18 to 35 in good health. This chain joins TRBV7-9 and TRBJ1-2; no definite D call. Sequenced sample: blood. As DNA, the CDR3 is TGTGCCAGCAGCTTAGAGGGCTTCTATGGCTACACCTTC. It translates to CASSLEGFYGYTF.